The clone carrying this TCR beta chain was observed many times. Its cognate antigen is unknown. MiXCR was run by TCRdb on the 5' RACE reads, yielding one entry per CDR3 protein. Here the sample spans hundreds of thousands of distinct CDR3 sequences, 16% being singletons. This entry comes from a study of T-cell memory formation after mild COVID-19. Study details: Largely donor-specific sequence clusters came from a couple of donors.

Overall study results and limits: Whether day 37 second-wave clones are SARS-CoV-2-specific was not confirmed. Researchers report contracting CD4+ clones mostly in CM and EM, with CD8+ clones in EMRA. Several responding clones turned up in pre-infection memory, indicating that cross-reactive memory may have taken part.

Trimming pared 4 bases from V and 0 bases from J, leaving 7 bases between. The CDR3 extends over 14 amino acids. The V gene's germline CDR1 is SEHNR and CDR2 FQNEAQ (reference sequence). Source material: PBMCs or a T cell subset sorted from them (not recorded which). This chain uses TRBV7-9 with TRBJ1-3; D perhaps matches TRBD1 (6 bases). This TCR was sampled from a man between 18 and 29 years old who had mild COVID-19 (a few samples of this study predate the infection). Cell type and time point are not known. The CDR3 is CASSWTASGNTIYF. The CDR3 nucleotides are TGTGCCAGCAGCTGGACAGCCTCTGGAAACACCATATATTTT.